These 30 T cell receptor beta chains share one sample of origin, sequenced in a study of OX40 agonist ivuxolimab in advanced cancers. Clones were sequenced by immunoSEQ multiplex PCR, and TCRdb holds only the in-frame ones, with some missing. This table holds 65,000 to 70,000 clones, around 91% found once. This material consisted of CD4+ or CD8+ T cells sorted from blood, taken in a trial of the OX40 agonist ivuxolimab. These receptors originate from an adult with an advanced solid tumor such as melanoma, head and neck, liver or kidney cancer.

The CDR3 loop reads CASRTPWGLAGDTDTQYF. DNA of the CDR3: TGTGCCAGCAGAACCCCCTGGGGACTAGCGGGAGACACAGATACGCAGTATTTT. The chain uses TRBV7-2 and TRBJ2-3, with TRBD2 identical over 14 bases. This CDR3 spans 18 amino acids. Germline V gene data show CDR1 as SGHTA and CDR2 as FQGNSA. V shed 6 bases and J 2 bases; nucleotides not matched to a gene: 10.

A single count supports this clone. The CDR3: CASSSPTSGSTDTQYF. Written as DNA, the CDR3 is TGTGCCAGCAGCTCCCCGACTAGCGGGTCTACAGATACGCAGTATTTT. The chain employs TRBV28 and TRBJ2-3; 10 bases match TRBD2. V was pared by 6 bases and J by 3 bases, with 9 bases of the junction left unmatched. Germline V CDR1 and CDR2: MDHEN, SYDVKM. CDR3 length: 16 amino acids.

The chain combines TRBV6-5 with TRBJ2-1, with TRBD2 matching over 13 bases. J was trimmed by 9 bases and V by 7 bases; bases with no gene match: 9. The CDR3 contains 15 residues. Germline loops: CDR1 MNHEY, CDR2 SVGAGI. The CDR3, as DNA: TGTGCCAGCACCCCCAGGACTAGCGGGAGTGTTGAGCAGTTCTTC. Translated: CASTPRTSGSVEQFF.

The chain uses TRBV21-1 and TRBJ2-3. TRBV21-1 is shown as a pseudogene. The CDR3 is 13 residues long. In DNA form, the CDR3 reads TGTGCCAGCAGAGGGAAATTGGGGAATACGCAGTATTTT. Protein sequence: CASRGKLGNTQYF.

V is TRBV7-9 and J is TRBJ2-1; TRBD2 matches 8 bases. This CDR3 comprises 14 residues. V trimming: 6 bases; J trimming: 7 bases; junction bases outside the gene matches: 8. Germline loops: CDR1 SEHNR, CDR2 FQNEAQ (reference sequence). In DNA form, the CDR3 reads TGTGCCAGCAGGGACCATTCGGGGGGGAATGAGCAGTTCTTC. Translating it yields CASRDHSGGNEQFF.

The gene calls are TRBV19 and TRBJ2-2, with 7 bases matching TRBD1. The CDR3 runs to 14 residues. The germline gives CDR1 LNHDA, CDR2 SQIVND (reference sequence). With V trimmed by 2 bases and J by 7 bases, 4 bases remained unmatched. Written as DNA, the CDR3 is TGTGCCAGTAGTATAACAGGGGTGGACGGGGAGCTGTTTTTT. It specifies CASSITGVDGELFF.

The J gene is TRBJ2-3, the V gene TRBV7-9; a weak D match, TRBD2 (6 bases). The germline gives CDR1 SEHNR, CDR2 FQNEAQ (reference sequence). The CDR3 consists of 15 residues. V was trimmed by 1 base and J by 4 bases, leaving 12 bases between them. The CDR3 DNA follows: TGTGCCAGCAGCTTAGGTCTGCGGGATGCAGATACGCAGTATTTT. It encodes CASSLGLRDADTQYF.

The genes are TRBV10-3 and TRBJ2-1; 11 bases are shared with TRBD2. Germline V gene sequence: CDR1 ENHRY, CDR2 SYGVKD. J gave up 5 bases and V 5 bases, and 5 bases lay outside the gene matches. The CDR3 consists of 15 residues. The CDR3 bases are TGTGCCATCAGTTCTAGCGGGAGGTCCCACAATGAGCAGTTCTTC. This sequence encodes CAISSSGRSHNEQFF.

The rearrangement links TRBV18 to TRBJ2-3, with 8 bases matching TRBD2. The V and J ends lost 3 bases and 4 bases, in that order; junction bases with no gene match: 9. From germline, CDR1 is KGHSH and CDR2 LQKENI. The CDR3 contains 16 residues. CDR3 nucleotide sequence: TGTGCCAGCTCACCGACTAGCGCCTCGTCCGCAGATACGCAGTATTTT. Its protein product is CASSPTSASSADTQYF.

CDR3 residues: CASSLRERDSPLHF. The CDR3 DNA follows: TGTGCCAGCAGTTTACGGGAGCGGGATTCACCCCTCCACTTT. The chain is built from TRBV28 and TRBJ1-6; the D is unclear. Trimming cost V 2 bases and J 8 bases, with 10 bases left between them. Germline V gives CDR1 MDHEN, CDR2 SYDVKM. CDR3 length: 14 amino acids. Filled out from reference TRBV28 and TRBJ1-6, the complete variable domain reads DVKVTQSSRYLVKRTGEKVFLECVQDMDHENMFWYRQDPGLGLRLIYFSYDVKMKEKGDIPEGYSVSREKKERFSLILESASTNQTSMYLCASSLRERDSPLHFGNGTRLTVT.

The rearrangement joins TRBV28 to TRBJ2-6, with D unresolved. This CDR3 spans 15 amino acids. With 5 bases removed from V and 4 bases from J, the gap between germline ends came to 12 bases. Per the germline V gene, CDR1 is MDHEN and CDR2 is SYDVKM. CDR3 sequence (DNA): TGTGCCAGCAGTGGACGGAACGGAGGGGCCAACGTCCTGACTTTC. As protein: CASSGRNGGANVLTF.

This chain connects TRBV18 to TRBJ2-4; D call uncertain. Germline-derived CDR1 and CDR2 are KGHSH and LQKENI. Between the trimmed V and J ends, which lost 3 bases and 2 bases, there was a span of 8 bases. The length of the CDR3 is 14 residues. The CDR3 protein is CASSPGVPKNIQYF. CDR3 nucleotide sequence: TGTGCCAGCTCACCGGGTGTCCCCAAAAACATTCAGTACTTC. Variable domain in full (rest from reference TRBV18 and TRBJ2-4): NAGVMQNPRHLVRRRGQEARLRCSPMKGHSHVYWYRQLPEEGLKFMVYLQKENIIDESGMPKERFSAEFPKEGPSILRIQQVVRGDSAAYFCASSPGVPKNIQYFGAGTRLSVL.

V and J are TRBV2 and TRBJ2-7; tentatively, D is TRBD1 (6 bases). V shed 6 bases and J shed 10 bases, with 19 bases lying between them. Germline V gene lookup returns CDR1 SNHLY and CDR2 FYNNEI. The CDR3 totals 13 residues. The CDR3: CASRKGTLTGQYF. In DNA form, the CDR3 reads TGTGCCAGCAGGAAGGGGACATTGACCGGCCAGTACTTC.

The chain recombines TRBV11-3 with TRBJ2-3; TRBD1 matches 10 bases. This CDR3 comprises 16 residues. The germline V gene encodes CDR1 SGHNT and CDR2 YENEEA. Germline trimming cut 1 base from V and 6 bases from J; bases unmatched to any gene: 7. CDR3 loop: CASSLAGQGVGDTQYF. CDR3 nucleotide sequence: TGTGCCAGCAGCTTAGCCGGACAGGGGGTTGGGGATACGCAGTATTTT.

The gene calls are TRBV14 and TRBJ2-1; TRBD2 agrees at 8 bases. This CDR3 has 19 residues. Germline CDR1 SGHDN, CDR2 FVKESK. After removal of 3 bases from V and 0 bases from J, the junction contained 13 bases not matched to a gene. CDR3 coding DNA: TGTGCCAGCAGCCATCCTACTAGCGGACTGGGGGGCTCCTACAATGAGCAGTTCTTC. Amino acids: CASSHPTSGLGGSYNEQFF.

Only one count was recorded for this clone. The chain couples TRBV7-8 to TRBJ2-4; unclear D gene. The CDR3 has 16 residues. From germline, CDR1 is SGHVS and CDR2 FQNEAQ. Trimming took off 2 bases at V and 0 bases at J, with 11 bases between the two ends. The CDR3: CASSLRPFSAKNIQYF. Written as DNA, the CDR3 is TGTGCCAGCAGCTTAAGACCCTTCTCAGCCAAAAACATTCAGTACTTC.

This chain joins TRBV7-2 and TRBJ2-7, with 13 bases that match TRBD2. Germline V CDR1 and CDR2: SGHTA, FQGNSA. This CDR3 is 17 amino acids long. With V trimmed by 5 bases and J by 7 bases, 14 bases remained unmatched. Written as DNA, the CDR3 is TGTGCCAGCAGCCACGGGACTAGCGGGATTTCGGGTTTTGAGCAGTACTTC. Translating gives CASSHGTSGISGFEQYF.

The chain is built from TRBV6-5 and TRBJ2-2; D not resolved. From germline, CDR1 is MNHEY and CDR2 SVGAGI. Trimming left V 5 bases short and J 7 bases short, with 11 bases between. CDR3 size: 13 residues. CDR3 sequence: CASSHQQNGELFF. CDR3 DNA: TGTGCCAGCAGTCACCAGCAGAACGGGGAGCTGTTTTTT.

The chain joins TRBV18 to TRBJ2-7, with 10 bases aligning to TRBD2. The CDR3 contains 14 residues. The V gene end was trimmed by 6 bases and the J gene end by 4 bases; junction bases not matched to a gene: 6. Germline V lookup: CDR1 KGHSH, CDR2 LQKENI. CDR3 in DNA: TGTGCCAGCTCGTCGCTAGCGGGAGTGTACGAGCAGTACTTC. It yields the protein CASSSLAGVYEQYF.

This clone was seen only once. The CDR3 is CASSPQGTSGRARSGELFF. The DNA for the CDR3 is TGTGCCAGCAGCCCGCAAGGGACTAGCGGGAGGGCCCGGTCCGGGGAGCTGTTTTTT. The chain recombines TRBV7-3 with TRBJ2-2; 16 bases fit TRBD2. CDR3 size: 19 residues. In germline, CDR1 is SGHTA, CDR2 FQGTGA. V trimming: 5 bases; J trimming: 6 bases; junction bases outside the gene matches: 12.

The chain employs TRBV30 and TRBJ1-1; D is unclear. CDR1 and CDR2 (germline): GTSNPN, SVGIG (reference sequence). Trimming removed 1 base at V and 3 bases at J, with 6 bases between. The CDR3 is 12 amino acids. CDR3 sequence: CAWSDRDTEAFF. The CDR3 DNA sequence: TGTGCCTGGAGTGATCGGGACACTGAAGCTTTCTTT.

CDR3 nucleotide sequence: TGTGCCTGGAGTCCTGGAACATCAGATACGCAGTATTTT. Translated, it gives CAWSPGTSDTQYF. The chain combines TRBV30 with TRBJ2-3, with D hard to call. Germline V gives CDR1 GTSNPN, CDR2 SVGIG (reference sequence). The CDR3 contains 13 residues. V lost 2 bases, J lost 4 bases, and 10 bases lay in between.

The sample holds one count of this clone. The chain is built from TRBV19 and TRBJ2-5; no reliable D call. The CDR3 totals 14 residues. Germline V lookup: CDR1 LNHDA, CDR2 SQIVND (reference sequence). Trimming stripped 0 bases from V and 1 base from J, with 6 bases between. This chain's CDR3 is CASSIEVAQETQYF. Written as DNA, the CDR3 is TGTGCCAGTAGTATAGAGGTCGCCCAAGAGACCCAGTACTTC.

The genes are TRBV5-8 and TRBJ2-7; no firm D call. The CDR3 runs 11 residues. V lost 6 bases to trimming and J lost 3 bases, with 7 bases between them. The germline gives CDR1 SGHTS, CDR2 YDEGEE. The CDR3 region is CASTYNYEQYF. In DNA form, the CDR3 reads TGTGCCAGCACCTATAACTACGAGCAGTACTTC.

CDR3 region: CASRGGPGPKNIQYF. The CDR3 nucleotides are TGTGCCAGTAGGGGAGGGCCAGGGCCCAAAAACATTCAGTACTTC. The chain is built from TRBV19 and TRBJ2-4; 7 bases agree with TRBD2. Looked up from germline, CDR1 is LNHDA and CDR2 is SQIVND (reference sequence). The V and J ends lost 6 bases and 2 bases, in that order; junction bases with no gene match: 7. This CDR3 spans 15 amino acids.

J is TRBJ1-2 and V is TRBV4-3; D may be TRBD1 (5 bases). Trimming removed 1 base at V and 4 bases at J, with 13 bases between. Germline V gene lookup returns CDR1 LGHNA and CDR2 YSLEER. The CDR3 has 15 amino acids. CDR3 region: CASSQVQTVSYGYTF. The CDR3, as DNA: TGCGCCAGCAGCCAAGTCCAGACAGTCTCCTATGGCTACACCTTC.

The chain joins TRBV6-5 to TRBJ1-4; D may be TRBD1 (6 bases). The CDR3 runs 15 residues. The V and J ends lost 6 bases and 5 bases respectively, with 16 bases between them. CDR1 is MNHEY, CDR2 SVGAGI, per germline. CDR3 nucleotides: TGTGCCAGCAGCCCCCCAGGGGCGGGAAATGAAAAACTGTTTTTT. Translation: CASSPPGAGNEKLFF.

The chain links TRBV15 to TRBJ2-5; D gene ambiguous. The V gene lost 9 bases and the J gene lost 0 bases, with 14 bases spanning the gap. CDR3 length: 14 residues. Looked up from germline, CDR1 is LNHNV and CDR2 is YYDKDF (reference sequence). This CDR3 is CATNTRSYQETQYF. CDR3 nucleotides: TGTGCCACTAATACTCGATCCTACCAAGAGACCCAGTACTTC.

The V call is TRBV28, the J call TRBJ1-1; D is uncertain. Germline assignment: CDR1 MDHEN and CDR2 SYDVKM. Trimming took off 1 base at V and 0 bases at J, with 9 bases between the two ends. This CDR3 comprises 15 residues. The DNA for the CDR3 is TGTGCCAGCAGTTTATCGGGCCGACTGAACACTGAAGCTTTCTTT. It translates to CASSLSGRLNTEAFF.

The CDR3 is CATSRVLGAGELFF. The CDR3 bases are TGTGCCACCAGCAGAGTTCTAGGCGCCGGGGAGCTGTTTTTT. This rearrangement joins TRBV15 to TRBJ2-2; D call uncertain. Trimming left V 1 base short and J 6 bases short, with 9 bases between. Germline V gene data show CDR1 as LNHNV and CDR2 as YYDKDF (reference sequence). This CDR3 is 14 amino acids long.